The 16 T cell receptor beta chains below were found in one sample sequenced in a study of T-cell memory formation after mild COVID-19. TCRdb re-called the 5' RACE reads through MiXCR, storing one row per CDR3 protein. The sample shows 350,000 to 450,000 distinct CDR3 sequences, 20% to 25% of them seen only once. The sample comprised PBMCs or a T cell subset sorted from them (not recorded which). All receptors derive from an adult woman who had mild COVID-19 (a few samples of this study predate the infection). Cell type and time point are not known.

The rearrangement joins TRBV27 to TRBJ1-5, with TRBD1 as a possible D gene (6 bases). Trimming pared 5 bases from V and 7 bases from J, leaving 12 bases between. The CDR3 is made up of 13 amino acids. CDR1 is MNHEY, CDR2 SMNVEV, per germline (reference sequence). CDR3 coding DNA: TGTGCCAGCAGTCCCAGGGGTTTCCAGCCCCAGCATTTT. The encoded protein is CASSPRGFQPQHF.

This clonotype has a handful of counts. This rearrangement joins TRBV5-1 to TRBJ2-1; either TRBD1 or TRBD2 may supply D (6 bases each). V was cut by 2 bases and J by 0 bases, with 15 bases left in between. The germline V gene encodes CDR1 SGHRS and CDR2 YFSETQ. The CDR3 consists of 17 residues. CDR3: CASSFLEGGFSYNEQFF. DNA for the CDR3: TGCGCCAGCAGCTTTCTTGAGGGGGGCTTCTCCTACAATGAGCAGTTCTTC.

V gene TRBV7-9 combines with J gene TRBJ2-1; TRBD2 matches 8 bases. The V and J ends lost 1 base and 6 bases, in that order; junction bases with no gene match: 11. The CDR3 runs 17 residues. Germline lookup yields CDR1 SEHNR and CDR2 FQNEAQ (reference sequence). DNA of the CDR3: TGTGCCAGCAGCTTAGTCCTGAGGGGAGCGGGAGTCAATGAGCAGTTCTTC. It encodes CASSLVLRGAGVNEQFF.

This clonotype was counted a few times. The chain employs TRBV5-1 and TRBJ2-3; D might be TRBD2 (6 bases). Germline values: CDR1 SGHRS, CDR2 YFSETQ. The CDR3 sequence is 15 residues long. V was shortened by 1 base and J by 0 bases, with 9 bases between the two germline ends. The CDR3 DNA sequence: TGCGCCAGCAGCTTGATGGCGGGGAGCACAGATACGCAGTATTTT. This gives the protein CASSLMAGSTDTQYF. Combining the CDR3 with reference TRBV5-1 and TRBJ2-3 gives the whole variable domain KAGVTQTPRYLIKTRGQQVTLSCSPISGHRSVSWYQQTPGQGLQFLFEYFSETQRNKGNFPGRFSGRQFSNSRSEMNVSTLELGDSALYLCASSLMAGSTDTQYFGPGTRLTVL.

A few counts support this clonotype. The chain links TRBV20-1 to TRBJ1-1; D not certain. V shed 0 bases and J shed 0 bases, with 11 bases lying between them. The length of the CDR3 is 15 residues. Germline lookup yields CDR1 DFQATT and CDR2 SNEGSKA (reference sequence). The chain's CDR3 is CSARDLRELNTEAFF. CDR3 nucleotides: TGCAGTGCTAGAGATTTGCGGGAACTGAACACTGAAGCTTTCTTT.

The CDR3 is CASSAPQGRHTEAFF. The CDR3 DNA is TGTGCCAGCAGCGCACCACAGGGTCGGCACACTGAAGCTTTCTTT. The chain employs TRBV9 and TRBJ1-1; a possible D gene is TRBD1 (6 bases). The CDR3 is 15 amino acids. CDR1 and CDR2 (germline): SGDLS, YYNGEE. V was trimmed by 3 bases and J by 3 bases, leaving 15 bases between them.

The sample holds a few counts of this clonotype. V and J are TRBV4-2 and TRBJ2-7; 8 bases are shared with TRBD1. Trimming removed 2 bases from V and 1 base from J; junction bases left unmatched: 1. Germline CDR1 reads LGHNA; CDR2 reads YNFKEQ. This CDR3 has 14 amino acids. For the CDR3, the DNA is TGTGCCAGCAGCCAACGGACAGGGTCCTACGAGCAGTACTTC. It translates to CASSQRTGSYEQYF.

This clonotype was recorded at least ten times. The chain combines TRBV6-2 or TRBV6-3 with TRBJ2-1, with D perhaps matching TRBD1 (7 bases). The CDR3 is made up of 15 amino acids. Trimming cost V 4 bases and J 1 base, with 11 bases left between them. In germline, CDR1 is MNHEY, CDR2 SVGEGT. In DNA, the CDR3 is TGTGCCAGCAGTTGGGCAGGGGGGTCCTACAATGAGCAGTTCTTC. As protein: CASSWAGGSYNEQFF.

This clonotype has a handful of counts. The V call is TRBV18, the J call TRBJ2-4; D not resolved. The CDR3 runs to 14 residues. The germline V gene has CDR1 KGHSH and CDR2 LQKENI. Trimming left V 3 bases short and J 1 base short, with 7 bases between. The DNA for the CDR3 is TGTGCCAGCTCACCGGCGGCGGCCAAAAACATTCAGTACTTC. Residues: CASSPAAAKNIQYF. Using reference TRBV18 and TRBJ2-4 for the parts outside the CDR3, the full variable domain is NAGVMQNPRHLVRRRGQEARLRCSPMKGHSHVYWYRQLPEEGLKFMVYLQKENIIDESGMPKERFSAEFPKEGPSILRIQQVVRGDSAAYFCASSPAAAKNIQYFGAGTRLSVL.

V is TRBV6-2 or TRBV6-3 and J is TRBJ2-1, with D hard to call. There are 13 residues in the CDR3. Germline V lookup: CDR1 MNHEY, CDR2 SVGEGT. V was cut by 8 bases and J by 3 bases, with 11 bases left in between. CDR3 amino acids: CASSILSYNEQFF. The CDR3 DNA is TGTGCCAGCTCTATACTTAGCTACAATGAGCAGTTCTTC.

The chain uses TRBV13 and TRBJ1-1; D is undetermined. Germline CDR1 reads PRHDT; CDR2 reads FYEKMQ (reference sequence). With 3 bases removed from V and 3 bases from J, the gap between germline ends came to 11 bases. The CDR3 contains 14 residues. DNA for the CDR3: TGTGCCAGCAGCTTCAGCCCCTGGGACACTGAAGCTTTCTTT. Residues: CASSFSPWDTEAFF.

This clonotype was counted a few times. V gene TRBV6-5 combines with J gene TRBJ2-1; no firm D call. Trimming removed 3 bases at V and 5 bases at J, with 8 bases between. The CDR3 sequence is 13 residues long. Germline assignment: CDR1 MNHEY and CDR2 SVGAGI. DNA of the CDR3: TGTGCCAGCAGTTATCTCGACCACAATGAGCAGTTCTTC. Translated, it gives CASSYLDHNEQFF.

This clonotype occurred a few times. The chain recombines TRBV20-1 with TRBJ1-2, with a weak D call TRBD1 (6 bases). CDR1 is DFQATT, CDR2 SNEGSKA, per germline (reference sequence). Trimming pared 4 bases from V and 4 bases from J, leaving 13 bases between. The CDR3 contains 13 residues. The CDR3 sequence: CSATDGQPYGYTF. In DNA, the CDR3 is TGCAGTGCTACCGATGGACAGCCCTATGGCTACACCTTC.

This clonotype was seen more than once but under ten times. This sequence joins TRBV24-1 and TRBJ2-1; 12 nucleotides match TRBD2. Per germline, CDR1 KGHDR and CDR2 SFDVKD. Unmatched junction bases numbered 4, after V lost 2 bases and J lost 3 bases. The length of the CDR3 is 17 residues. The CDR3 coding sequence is TGTGCCACCAGTGATTCGAGGACTAGCGGGGTCTACAATGAGCAGTTCTTC. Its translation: CATSDSRTSGVYNEQFF.

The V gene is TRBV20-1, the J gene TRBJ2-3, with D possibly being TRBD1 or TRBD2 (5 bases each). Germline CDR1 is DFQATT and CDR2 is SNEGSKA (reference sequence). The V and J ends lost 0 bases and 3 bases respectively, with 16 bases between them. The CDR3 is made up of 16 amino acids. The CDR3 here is CSARDHRESGTDTQYF. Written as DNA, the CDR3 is TGCAGTGCTAGAGATCACCGGGAATCAGGGACAGATACGCAGTATTTT.

CDR3 region: CASSQDWTGDRPTYEQYF. The CDR3, as DNA: TGCGCCAGCAGCCAAGATTGGACAGGGGACCGGCCTACCTACGAGCAGTACTTC. The V and J genes are TRBV4-3 and TRBJ2-7; 9 positions agree with TRBD1. V lost 0 bases and J lost 2; bases outside the gene matches: 11. The CDR3 spans 18 residues. Germline CDR1 reads LGHNA; CDR2 reads YSLEER.